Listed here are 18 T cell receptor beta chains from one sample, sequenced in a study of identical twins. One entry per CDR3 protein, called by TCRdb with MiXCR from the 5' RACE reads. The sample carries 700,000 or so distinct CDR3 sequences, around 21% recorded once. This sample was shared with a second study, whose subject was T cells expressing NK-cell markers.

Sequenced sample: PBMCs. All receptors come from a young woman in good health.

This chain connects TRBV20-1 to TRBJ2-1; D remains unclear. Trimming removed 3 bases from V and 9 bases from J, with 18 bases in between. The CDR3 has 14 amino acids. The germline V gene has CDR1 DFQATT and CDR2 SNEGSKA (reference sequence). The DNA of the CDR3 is TGCAGTGCTAGTCTCCTGACCGTCGGATTTGAGCAGTTCTTC. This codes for CSASLLTVGFEQFF.

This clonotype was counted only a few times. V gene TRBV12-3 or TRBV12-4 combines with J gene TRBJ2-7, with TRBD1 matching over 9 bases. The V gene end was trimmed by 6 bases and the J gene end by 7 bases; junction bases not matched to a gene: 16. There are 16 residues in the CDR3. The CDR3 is CASSPDRGGPSEEQYF. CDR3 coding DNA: TGTGCCAGCAGCCCTGACAGGGGGGGACCCTCTGAGGAGCAGTACTTC.

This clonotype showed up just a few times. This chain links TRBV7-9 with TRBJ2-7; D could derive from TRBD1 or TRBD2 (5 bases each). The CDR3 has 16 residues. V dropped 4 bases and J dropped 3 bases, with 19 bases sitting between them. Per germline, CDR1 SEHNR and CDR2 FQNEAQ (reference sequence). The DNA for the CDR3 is TGTGCCAGCAGCTCCACTATCGGGGACGGGATCTACGAGCAGTACTTC. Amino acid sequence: CASSSTIGDGIYEQYF.

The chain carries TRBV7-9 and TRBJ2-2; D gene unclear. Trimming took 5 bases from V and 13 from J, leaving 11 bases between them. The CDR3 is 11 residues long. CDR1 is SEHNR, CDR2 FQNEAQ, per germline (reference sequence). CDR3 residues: CASSPNWGLFF. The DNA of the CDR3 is TGTGCCAGCAGCCCAAACTGGGGGCTGTTTTTT. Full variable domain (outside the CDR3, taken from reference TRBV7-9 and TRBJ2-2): DTGVSQNPRHKITKRGQNVTFRCDPISEHNRLYWYRQTLGQGPEFLTYFQNEAQLEKSRLLSDRFSAERPKGSFSTLEIQRTEQGDSAMYLCASSPNWGLFFGEGSRLTVL.

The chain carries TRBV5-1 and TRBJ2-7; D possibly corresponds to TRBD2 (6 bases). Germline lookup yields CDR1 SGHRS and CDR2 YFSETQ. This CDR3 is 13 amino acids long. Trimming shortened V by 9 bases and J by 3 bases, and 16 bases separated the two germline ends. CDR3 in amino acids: CATRWGVGYEQYF. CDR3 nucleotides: TGCGCCACCCGGTGGGGGGTGGGCTACGAGCAGTACTTC.

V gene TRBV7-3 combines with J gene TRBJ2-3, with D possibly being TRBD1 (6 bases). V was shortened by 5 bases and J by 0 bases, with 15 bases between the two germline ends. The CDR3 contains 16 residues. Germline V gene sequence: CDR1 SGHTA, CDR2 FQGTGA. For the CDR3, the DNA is TGTGCCAGCAGCCCAAAGTGGACAGCAAGCACAGATACGCAGTATTTT. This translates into CASSPKWTASTDTQYF.

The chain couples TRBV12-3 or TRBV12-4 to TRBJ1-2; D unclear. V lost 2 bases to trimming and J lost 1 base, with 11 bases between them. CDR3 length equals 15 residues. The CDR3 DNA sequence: TGTGCCAGCAGTTTATCGACCCAATTTAACTATGGCTACACCTTC. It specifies CASSLSTQFNYGYTF.

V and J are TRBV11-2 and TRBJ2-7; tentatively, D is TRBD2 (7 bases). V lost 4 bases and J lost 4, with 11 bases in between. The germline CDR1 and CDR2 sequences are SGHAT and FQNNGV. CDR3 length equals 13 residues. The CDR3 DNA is TGTGCCAGCAGCTGGGGGGGCCGGTACGAGCAGTACTTC. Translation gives CASSWGGRYEQYF. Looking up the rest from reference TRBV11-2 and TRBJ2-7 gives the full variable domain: EAGVAQSPRYKIIEKRQSVAFWCNPISGHATLYWYQQILGQGPKLLIQFQNNGVVDDSQLPKDRFSAERLKGVDSTLKIQPAKLEDSAVYLCASSWGGRYEQYFGPGTRLTVT.

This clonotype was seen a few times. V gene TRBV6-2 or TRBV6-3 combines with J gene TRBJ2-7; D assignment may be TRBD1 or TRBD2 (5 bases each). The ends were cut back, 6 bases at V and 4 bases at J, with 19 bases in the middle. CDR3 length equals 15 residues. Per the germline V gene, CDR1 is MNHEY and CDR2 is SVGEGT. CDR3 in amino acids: CASRPGARGVYEQYF. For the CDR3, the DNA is TGTGCCAGCAGGCCCGGGGCGAGAGGGGTTTACGAGCAGTACTTC.

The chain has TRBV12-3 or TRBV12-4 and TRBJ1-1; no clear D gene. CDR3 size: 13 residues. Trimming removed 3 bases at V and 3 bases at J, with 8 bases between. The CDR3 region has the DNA TGTGCCAGCAGTTTCCAGTGGGACACTGAAGCTTTCTTT. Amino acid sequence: CASSFQWDTEAFF.

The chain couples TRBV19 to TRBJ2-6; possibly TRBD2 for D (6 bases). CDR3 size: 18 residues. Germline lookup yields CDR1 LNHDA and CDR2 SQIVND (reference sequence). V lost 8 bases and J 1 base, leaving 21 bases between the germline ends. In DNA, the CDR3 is TGTGCCAGTGAAGCGGGTCGGGGACGGTCGTCTGGGGCCAACGTCCTGACTTTC. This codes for CASEAGRGRSSGANVLTF.

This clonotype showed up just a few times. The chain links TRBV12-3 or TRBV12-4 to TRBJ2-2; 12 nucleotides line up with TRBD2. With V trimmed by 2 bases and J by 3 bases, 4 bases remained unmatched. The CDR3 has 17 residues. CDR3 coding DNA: TGTGCCAGCAGTTTATCTAGCGGGAGGGCAGACACCGGGGAGCTGTTTTTT. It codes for CASSLSSGRADTGELFF.

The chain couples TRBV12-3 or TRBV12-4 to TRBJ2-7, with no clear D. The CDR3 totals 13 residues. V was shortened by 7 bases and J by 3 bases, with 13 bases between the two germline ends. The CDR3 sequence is CASKRAESYEQYF. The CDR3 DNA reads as TGTGCCAGCAAACGGGCCGAAAGCTACGAGCAGTACTTC.

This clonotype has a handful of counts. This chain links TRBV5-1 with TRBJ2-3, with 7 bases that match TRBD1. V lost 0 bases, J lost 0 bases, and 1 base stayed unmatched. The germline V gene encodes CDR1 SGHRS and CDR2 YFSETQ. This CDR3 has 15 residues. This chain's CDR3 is CASSLARGSTDTQYF. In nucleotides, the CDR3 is TGCGCCAGCAGCTTGGCCAGGGGGAGCACAGATACGCAGTATTTT.

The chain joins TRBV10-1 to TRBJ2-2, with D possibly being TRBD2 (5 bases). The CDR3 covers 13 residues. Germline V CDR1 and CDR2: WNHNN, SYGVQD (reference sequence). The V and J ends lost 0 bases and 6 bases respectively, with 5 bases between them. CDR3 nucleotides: TGCGCCAGCAGTGAGTCGGAGGCCGGGGAGCTGTTTTTT. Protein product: CASSESEAGELFF.

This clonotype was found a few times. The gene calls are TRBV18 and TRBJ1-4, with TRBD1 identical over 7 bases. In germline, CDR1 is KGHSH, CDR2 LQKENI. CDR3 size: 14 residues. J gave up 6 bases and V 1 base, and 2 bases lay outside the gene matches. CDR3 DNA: TGTGCCAGCTCACCACAGGGGGCGGATGAAAAACTGTTTTTT. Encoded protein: CASSPQGADEKLFF. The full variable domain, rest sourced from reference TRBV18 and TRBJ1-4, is NAGVMQNPRHLVRRRGQEARLRCSPMKGHSHVYWYRQLPEEGLKFMVYLQKENIIDESGMPKERFSAEFPKEGPSILRIQQVVRGDSAAYFCASSPQGADEKLFFGSGTQLSVL.

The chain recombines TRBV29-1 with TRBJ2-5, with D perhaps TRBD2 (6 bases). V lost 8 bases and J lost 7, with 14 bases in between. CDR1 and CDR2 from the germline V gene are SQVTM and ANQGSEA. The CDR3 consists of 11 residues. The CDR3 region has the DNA TGCAGCATCTCGGCGGGAATGACCCAGTACTTC. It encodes CSISAGMTQYF. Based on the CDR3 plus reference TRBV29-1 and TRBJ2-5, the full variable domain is SAVISQKPSRDICQRGTSLTIQCQVDSQVTMMFWYRQQPGQSLTLIATANQGSEATYESGFVIDKFPISRPNLTFSTLTVSNMSPEDSSIYLCSISAGMTQYFGPGTRLLVL.

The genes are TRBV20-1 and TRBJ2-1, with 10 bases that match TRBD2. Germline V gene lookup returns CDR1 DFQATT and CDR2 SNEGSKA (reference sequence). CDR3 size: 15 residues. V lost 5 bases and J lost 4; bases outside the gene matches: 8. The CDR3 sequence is CSAPETSGYYNEQFF. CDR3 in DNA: TGCAGTGCTCCTGAGACTAGCGGGTATTACAATGAGCAGTTCTTC.